This T cell receptor beta chain was captured in a study of technical replicates of blood from a handful of donors. Assay used: immunoSEQ multiplex PCR; TCRdb lists only in-frame clones, some missing. The table shows some 49,000 clones, with around 90% occurring only once. The CDR3 has 14 residues. Trimming removed 6 bases at V and 12 bases at J, with 20 bases between. The V gene's germline CDR1 is LNHDA and CDR2 SQIVND (reference sequence). The sample was PBMCs. The genes are TRBV19 and TRBJ1-4, with D perhaps TRBD1 (5 bases). This receptor was taken from a human donor in good health. Some clones in this sample may be carry-over from other donors' samples. The CDR3 loop reads CASSPRDGAAELFF. CDR3 coding DNA: TGTGCCAGTAGCCCAAGAGATGGGGCGGCGGAACTGTTTTTT.